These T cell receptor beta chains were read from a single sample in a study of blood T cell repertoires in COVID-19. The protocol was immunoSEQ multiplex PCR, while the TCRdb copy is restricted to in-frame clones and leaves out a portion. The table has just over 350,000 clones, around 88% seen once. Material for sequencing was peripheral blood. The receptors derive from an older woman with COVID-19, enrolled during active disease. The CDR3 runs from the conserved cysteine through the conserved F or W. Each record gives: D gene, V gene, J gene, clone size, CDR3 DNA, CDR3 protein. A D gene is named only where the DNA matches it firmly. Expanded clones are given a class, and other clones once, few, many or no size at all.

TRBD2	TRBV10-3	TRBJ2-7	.	TGTGCCATCAGTTTTGAGGAGGGAGGGTTGGAGTACTTC	CAISFEEGGLEYF
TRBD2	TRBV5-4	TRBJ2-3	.	TGTGCCTCGAGACTAGCGGGATATCCGGTCGATACGCAGTATTTT	CASRLAGYPVDTQYF
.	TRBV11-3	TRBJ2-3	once	TGTGCCAGCAGCTTAGGAGAGACTAGTTCAGATACGCAGTATTTT	CASSLGETSSDTQYF
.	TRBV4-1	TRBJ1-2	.	TGCGCCAGCAGCCAATCGCCGACAGTCAACTATGGCTACACCTTC	CASSQSPTVNYGYTF
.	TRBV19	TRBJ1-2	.	TGTGCCAGTAGTATAGATCTTAATGACAGTAACTATGGCTACACCTTC	CASSIDLNDSNYGYTF
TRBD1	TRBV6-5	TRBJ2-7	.	TGTGCCACGTTACCGGGACAGGGGGGAGAGCAGTACTTC	CATLPGQGGEQYF
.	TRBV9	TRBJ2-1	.	TGTGCCAGCAGCGGGGAGGGACAGGCCTACAATGAGCAGTTCTTC	CASSGEGQAYNEQFF
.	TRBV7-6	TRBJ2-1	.	TGTGCCAGCAGCTTTGGCCCCGGGAATGAGCAGTTCTTC	CASSFGPGNEQFF
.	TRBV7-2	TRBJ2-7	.	TGTGCCAGCAGCTCCGGGATGTTCTACGAGCAGTACTTC	CASSSGMFYEQYF
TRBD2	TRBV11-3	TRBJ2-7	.	TGTGCCAGCAGCTTAGGACCCACTAGCGGGGTCTCCTACGAGCAGTACTTC	CASSLGPTSGVSYEQYF
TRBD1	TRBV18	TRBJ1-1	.	TGTGCCAGCTCGGGACAGGGAGAGAACACTGAAGCTTTCTTT	CASSGQGENTEAFF
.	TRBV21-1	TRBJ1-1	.	TGTGCCAGCAGCAAAAAAGGACGGTCTCGCAGGGATTTAGTTTTGAACACTGAAGCTTTCTTT	CASSKKGRSRRDLVLNTEAFF
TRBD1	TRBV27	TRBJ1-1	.	TGTGCCAGCAGCGCCCGGGACAGACTGAACACTGAAGCTTTCTTT	CASSARDRLNTEAFF
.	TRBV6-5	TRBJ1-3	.	TGTGCCACCTCACAGGGAAACACCATATATTTT	CATSQGNTIYF
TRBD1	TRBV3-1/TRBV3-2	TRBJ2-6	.	TGTGCCAGCAGGAGACAGGGGGCTACGGGGGCCAACGTCCTGACTTTC	CASRRQGATGANVLTF
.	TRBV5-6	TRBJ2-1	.	TGTGCCAGCACTACCCCTAGCTACAATGAGCAGTTCTTC	CASTTPSYNEQFF
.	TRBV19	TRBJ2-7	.	TGTGCCAGTTCCCCTATGGACAGCCCCTACGAGCAGTACTTC	CASSPMDSPYEQYF
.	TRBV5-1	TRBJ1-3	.	TGCGCCAGCAGCATGACAGGCGTCTCTGGAAACACCATATATTTT	CASSMTGVSGNTIYF
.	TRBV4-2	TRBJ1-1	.	TGTGCCAGCAGCCAAGAGTTGGTTTGGCAGGACACTGAAGCTTTCTTT	CASSQELVWQDTEAFF
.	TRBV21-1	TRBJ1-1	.	TGTGCCAGCAGCAAAGTGGGGACAGGGGGAGGTCGCACTGAAGCTTTCTTT	CASSKVGTGGGRTEAFF
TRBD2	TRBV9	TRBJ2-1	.	TGTGCCGGTTCATCGGGGGGGCCAGGTGAGCAGTTCTTC	CAGSSGGPGEQFF
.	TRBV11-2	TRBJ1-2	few	TGTGCCAGCAGCTTATGGGCAGGGGAGTATGGCTACACCTTC	CASSLWAGEYGYTF
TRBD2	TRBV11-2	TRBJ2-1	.	TGTGCCAGCAGCTTAGATCCCGCGGGGGGCTACAATGAGCAGTTCTTC	CASSLDPAGGYNEQFF
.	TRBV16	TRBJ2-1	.	TGTGCCAGCAGCCAACGAACTAGCTCCTACAATGAGCAGTTCTTC	CASSQRTSSYNEQFF
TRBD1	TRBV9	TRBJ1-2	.	TGTGCCAGCAGCGGTACAGGGGCCCAGGTTAATACGAACTATGGCTACACCTTC	CASSGTGAQVNTNYGYTF
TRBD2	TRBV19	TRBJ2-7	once	TGTGCCAGTAAGCCTAGCGGGGGGGCAACATCCTACGAGCAGTACTTC	CASKPSGGATSYEQYF
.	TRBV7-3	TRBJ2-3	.	TGTGCCAGCAGCCCCGGACAGCACACAGATACGCAGTATTTT	CASSPGQHTDTQYF
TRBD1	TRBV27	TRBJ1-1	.	TGTGCCAGCCGCCCGGACAGGGGGAACACTGAAGCTTTCTTT	CASRPDRGNTEAFF
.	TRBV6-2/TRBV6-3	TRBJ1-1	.	TGTGCCAGCAGTTACCGGACAGTAAACACTGAAGCTTTCTTT	CASSYRTVNTEAFF
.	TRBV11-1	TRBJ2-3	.	TGTGCCAGCAGCTTAGTTCTCGCGCAGTATTTT	CASSLVLAQYF
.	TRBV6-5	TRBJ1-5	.	TGTGCCAGCAGTACACCGGGACAAAATCAGCCCCAGCATTTT	CASSTPGQNQPQHF
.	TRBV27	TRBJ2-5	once	TGTGCCAGCAGTCCTACGGTCTTAAGTTCCCAGTACTTC	CASSPTVLSSQYF
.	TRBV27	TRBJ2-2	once	TGTGCCAGCAGTTGGGCGGGGGAGCTGTTTTTT	CASSWAGELFF
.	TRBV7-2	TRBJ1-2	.	TGTGCCAGCAGTTCTCTTTGGGGGGTCCGGGGTGGCTACACCTTC	CASSSLWGVRGGYTF
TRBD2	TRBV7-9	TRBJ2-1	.	TGTGCCAGCATCCCAGGGGGGACTAGCGGTAACAATGAGCAGTTCTTC	CASIPGGTSGNNEQFF
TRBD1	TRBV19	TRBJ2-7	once	TGTGCCAGTAGTTCCGGGACAGGGGGGAGGTACGAGCAGTACTTC	CASSSGTGGRYEQYF
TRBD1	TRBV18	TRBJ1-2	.	TGTGCCAGCTCACCGACAGGGTTGGGTTATGGCTACACCTTC	CASSPTGLGYGYTF